Below are 7 T cell receptor beta chains sequenced from a single sample in a study of cytomegalovirus exposure and HLA in healthy donors. In the PCR, 60 Vbeta and 13 Jbeta primers were used. The repertoire was sequenced with immunoSEQ multiplex PCR; TCRdb's copy has only in-frame clones and lacks some. The table includes tens of thousands of clones, approximately 65% detected once. Source material: PBMCs. These TCRs come from a male donor in good health and CMV-seropositive.

The chain uses TRBV6-5 and TRBJ2-5, with a weak D call TRBD2 (6 bases). The J call may be mistaken, given a closer DNA end match to TRBJ2-7. This CDR3 comprises 14 residues. Germline V gene lookup returns CDR1 MNHEY and CDR2 SVGAGI. This CDR3 is CASSFGQEGYEQYF. The CDR3 DNA is TGTGCCAGCAGTTTCGGCCAGGAGGGCTACGAGCAGTACTTC.

The chain carries TRBV28 and TRBJ2-7, with TRBD1 matching over 10 bases. This CDR3 region has 14 residues. The ends lost 6 bases at V and 6 bases at J; junction bases unmatched: 8. Germline V gives CDR1 MDHEN, CDR2 SYDVKM. The CDR3 protein is CASSQGQGWGEQYF. CDR3 in DNA: TGTGCCAGCAGCCAGGGACAGGGGTGGGGCGAGCAGTACTTC.

The rearrangement links TRBV9 to TRBJ2-3; the match to TRBD2 covers 10 bases. The ends lost 1 base at V and 5 bases at J; junction bases unmatched: 4. The germline V gene has CDR1 SGDLS and CDR2 YYNGEE. The CDR3 contains 15 residues. DNA of the CDR3: TGTGCCAGCAGCGTAAGGGGACTAGCGAAAGATACGCAGTATTTT. This translates into CASSVRGLAKDTQYF.

This clone has a handful of counts. Other DNA sequences in the same sample also yield this CDR3. This chain uses TRBV2 with TRBJ2-2; possibly TRBD2 for D (6 bases). The CDR3 totals 15 residues. The germline gives CDR1 SNHLY, CDR2 FYNNEI. V was trimmed by 6 bases and J by 6 bases, leaving 17 bases between them. CDR3 region: CASRATPSSAGELFF. The CDR3 DNA sequence: TGTGCCAGCAGAGCGACCCCCTCTAGCGCCGGGGAGCTGTTTTTT.

This sequence joins TRBV2 and TRBJ1-1; the match to TRBD1 covers 7 bases. Germline CDR1 reads SNHLY; CDR2 reads FYNNEI. J was trimmed by 9 bases and V by 3 bases; bases with no gene match: 13. This CDR3 is built from 15 residues. CDR3 loop: CASSEDRRFSLKAFF. As DNA, the CDR3 is TGTGCCAGCAGTGAGGACAGGCGCTTTTCCCTAAAAGCTTTCTTT. The entire variable domain, with the rest obtained from reference TRBV2 and TRBJ1-1, is as follows: EPEVTQTPSHQVTQMGQEVILRCVPISNHLYFYWYRQILGQKVEFLVSFYNNEISEKSEIFDDQFSVERPDGSNFTLKIRSTKLEDSAMYFCASSEDRRFSLKAFFGQGTRLTVV.

The table lists this clone with a few counts. The chain combines TRBV9 with TRBJ2-7; TRBD1 matches at 11 bases. The ends lost 4 bases at V and 9 bases at J; junction bases unmatched: 12. The CDR3 covers 15 residues. CDR1 is SGDLS, CDR2 YYNGEE, per germline. The CDR3 region has the DNA TGTGCCAGCAGCCCCGGGACAGGGGGTGCGGGAGGGCAGTACTTC. This encodes CASSPGTGGAGGQYF.

V gene TRBV30 combines with J gene TRBJ2-1, with TRBD1 as a possible D gene (5 bases). The CDR3 sequence is 13 residues long. Trimming removed 8 bases from V and 3 bases from J, with 14 bases in between. Germline V gene lookup returns CDR1 GTSNPN and CDR2 SVGIG (reference sequence). Here the CDR3 reads CAGFTGYYNEQFF. Here the CDR3 DNA reads TGTGCCGGTTTTACAGGATACTACAATGAGCAGTTCTTC.